This TCR beta chain stems from a study of T cells in Graves' hyperthyroidism and ophthalmopathy. Study results and limitations: A median 6.5 months before onset, the model predicted ophthalmopathy. Blood also held most thyroid clonotypes expanded beyond 0.001.

RNA transcripts gave rise to amplified TCR beta CDR3 regions. When the TCR CDR3 underwent first-round RT-PCR, the HTBI primer set was used. Via MiXCR, TCRdb re-called the multiplex PCR reads, giving one row per CDR3 protein. The sample yields more than 300,000 distinct CDR3 sequences, approximately 17% seen once. Trimming removed 1 base at V and 7 bases at J, with 16 bases between. Germline V CDR1 and CDR2: SEHNR, FQNEAQ (reference sequence). CDR3 length equals 15 residues. This clonotype was counted at least ten times. Its matching antigen is unknown. PBMCs were sourced from roughly 10 ml fresh peripheral blood.

The sequenced sample consisted of blood. The chain links TRBV7-9 to TRBJ1-2, with D tentatively TRBD1 (5 bases). This receptor was identified in a man between 18 and 35 years old with Graves' ophthalmopathy. CDR3 nucleotide sequence: TGTGCCAGCAGCTTAGTGAGCAGGGAACCGCGTGGCTACACCTTC. Protein product: CASSLVSREPRGYTF.